This is a list of T cell receptor beta chains from one sample in a study of shared clonotypes between healthy human individuals. Sequencing used immunoSEQ multiplex PCR; TCRdb keeps in-frame clones, though not all of them. The sample gives about 550,000 clones, about 95% of which show up once; 0.09% to 0.13% is in the top ten. The sequencing sample was made of naive CD8+ T cells sorted from blood. The origin of the receptors is a woman aged 25 to 39 in good health. The CDR3 runs from the conserved cysteine through the conserved F or W. A D gene is named only where the DNA matches it firmly. The listing skips clone size in some rows; elsewhere it reads once, few, many or a size class.

>-|TRBD1|TRBJ2-2|TRBV11-2
TGTGCCAGCAGCTTGGACAGGGACACCGGGGAGCTGTTTTTT
CASSLDRDTGELFF
>-|-|TRBJ2-3|TRBV28
TGTGCCAGCAGTTCCCCCCAGATGGGCGGTACAGATACGCAGTATTTT
CASSSPQMGGTDTQYF
>-|-|TRBJ2-1|TRBV28
TGTGCCAGCTCCCCCAGGGGGGAGCTTCACAATGAGCAGTTCTTC
CASSPRGELHNEQFF
>-|-|TRBJ2-1|TRBV6-1
TGTGCCAGCAGTGAAGGCCCAGCGGATTCCTACAATGAGCAGTTCTTC
CASSEGPADSYNEQFF
>-|-|TRBJ2-7|TRBV2
TGTGCCAGCGGGCCAGGGGAGGGGTACGAGCAGTACTTC
CASGPGEGYEQYF
>-|-|TRBJ2-5|TRBV5-6
TGTGCCAGCAGCCAGCAGACAGGCCCAGAGACCCAGTACTTC
CASSQQTGPETQYF
>-|-|TRBJ1-1|TRBV19
TGTGCCACCCAAGACTGGAAAGAGAACACTGAAGCTTTCTTT
CATQDWKENTEAFF
>-|-|TRBJ2-5|TRBV7-9
TGTGCCAGCAGCCCTCCCTATGGTGGGCAGTACTTC
CASSPPYGGQYF
>-|TRBD1|TRBJ1-4|TRBV28
TGTGCCAGCAGTTTAAGCAGGGGGTTCGAAAAACTGTTTTTT
CASSLSRGFEKLFF
>-|TRBD2|TRBJ2-2|TRBV7-9
TGTGCCAGCAGCTTAGCGGAAGCGGGAGGGCGCACCGGGGAGCTGTTTTTT
CASSLAEAGGRTGELFF
>-|-|TRBJ2-1|TRBV4-1
TGCGCCAGCAGCCAAGGTCCGAATCGACTCCACAATGAGCAGTTCTTC
CASSQGPNRLHNEQFF
>-|-|TRBJ1-1|TRBV19
TGTGCCACCTCCTTGTCTATGAACACTGAAGCTTTCTTT
CATSLSMNTEAFF
>-|TRBD1|TRBJ1-5|TRBV27
TGTGCCAGCAGTTTACGGAGACCGGGACAGGACTATAGCAATCAGCCCCAGCATTTT
CASSLRRPGQDYSNQPQHF
>-|-|TRBJ1-2|TRBV29-1
TGCAGCGTTTGGCAGGGAGGTTCGGATGGCTACACCTTC
CSVWQGGSDGYTF
>-|TRBD2|TRBJ2-2|TRBV28
TGTGCCAGCAGTCCGGGGGGCGGGGAGCTGTTTTTT
CASSPGGGELFF
>-|TRBD1|TRBJ1-2|TRBV5-6
TGTGCCAGCAGCGGGCGACAGGGGAACTATGGCTACACCTTC
CASSGRQGNYGYTF
>-|TRBD2|TRBJ2-7|TRBV13
TGTGCCAGCAGCTTAGCTATTCCGGGACTAGGTTCTCACGAGCAGTACTTC
CASSLAIPGLGSHEQYF
>-|-|TRBJ1-4|TRBV6-5
TGTGCCAGCAGTCCCCACAGGAGAGGTGAAAAACTGTTTTTT
CASSPHRRGEKLFF
>-|TRBD1|TRBJ2-7|TRBV11-2
TGTGCCAGCAGCCCCGGGACAGGCCACGAGCAGTACTTC
CASSPGTGHEQYF
>-|-|TRBJ2-7|TRBV13
TGTGCCAGCAGCCCACGTTCGGGGGGCGGGGATTCCTACGAGCAGTACTTC
CASSPRSGGGDSYEQYF
>-|TRBD2|TRBJ2-3|TRBV28
TGTGCCAGCAGTCACTACGGACTAGCGGACACAGATACGCAGTATTTT
CASSHYGLADTDTQYF
>few|-|TRBJ1-5|TRBV7-9
TGTGCCAGCAGCTCGGGGCAGTCGAACGGGCAGCCCCAGCATTTT
CASSSGQSNGQPQHF
>-|TRBD1|TRBJ1-1|TRBV19
TGTGCCAGTACCCGGGACAGCCTAAACACTGAAGCTTTCTTT
CASTRDSLNTEAFF
>-|TRBD1|TRBJ2-5|TRBV7-6
TGTGCCAGCAGCTCCCTATATTTTGGGGACAGGGAAACTCAAGAGACCCAGTACTTC
CASSSLYFGDRETQETQYF
>once|-|TRBJ2-7|TRBV28
TGTGCCAGCAGTTCTCTGTCCTACGAGCAGTACTTC
CASSSLSYEQYF
>-|-|TRBJ2-3|TRBV5-1
TGCGCCAGCAGCTTCAACGGGAGAAGCACAGATACGCAGTATTTT
CASSFNGRSTDTQYF
>once|-|TRBJ2-6|TRBV19
TGTGCCAGTAGCGCATCTGGGGCCAACGTCCTGACTTTC
CASSASGANVLTF
>-|-|TRBJ2-7|TRBV29-1
TGCAGCGTTGAGGACAGCATCTACGAGCAGTACTTC
CSVEDSIYEQYF
>-|TRBD1|TRBJ1-2|TRBV5-4
TGTGCCAGCAGCTTGCAGGGGGCAGGGGATGGCTACACCTTC
CASSLQGAGDGYTF
>-|-|TRBJ1-1|TRBV4-2
TGTGCCAGCAGCCAGGGGGTGAACACTGAAGCTTTCTTT
CASSQGVNTEAFF
>-|-|TRBJ2-7|TRBV2
TGTGCCAGCAGTGAAGCTAGGGGGAAGGGGTACTTC
CASSEARGKGYF
>-|TRBD1|TRBJ2-7|TRBV19
TGTGCCAGTAGTGCCGGACAGGGTTTGTATTCCTACGAGCAGTACTTC
CASSAGQGLYSYEQYF
>once|-|TRBJ2-7|TRBV28
TGTGCCAGCAGTAGTCTGGGAGAGGACTCCTACGAGCAGTACTTC
CASSSLGEDSYEQYF
>-|-|TRBJ1-2|TRBV28
TGTGCCAGCAGTTCCGGCCAGTGGCGAGGGGACTACACCTTC
CASSSGQWRGDYTF
>-|-|TRBJ2-7|TRBV25-1
TGTGCCAGCAGTGTAGGAGTCGAGCAGTACTTC
CASSVGVEQYF
>-|TRBD2|TRBJ2-3|TRBV5-1
TGCGCCAGCAGCTTGGAGGGACTAGCGGGAGACTCGGATACGCAGTATTTT
CASSLEGLAGDSDTQYF
>-|-|TRBJ2-1|TRBV5-4
TGTGCCAGCAGTTGGGACCTAAATGAGCAGTTCTTC
CASSWDLNEQFF
>once|TRBD1|TRBJ1-4|TRBV5-1
TGCGCCAGCAGCTTGGCCGAGACAGGGAGTCTGGCTAATGAAAAACTGTTTTTT
CASSLAETGSLANEKLFF
>-|TRBD2|TRBJ2-2|TRBV28
TGTGCCAGCAGCTTTAGCGGGAGGCCCGGGGAGCTGTTTTTT
CASSFSGRPGELFF
>-|-|TRBJ2-1|TRBV11-1
TGTGCCAGCAGCGGAGAGTCCCCTTACAATGAGCAGTTCTTC
CASSGESPYNEQFF
>-|-|TRBJ2-1|TRBV2
TGTGCCAGCACCCAAGCAGATAGCAATGAGCAGTTCTTC
CASTQADSNEQFF
>-|-|TRBJ1-1|TRBV2
TGTGCCACTCTGGACAGGAACACTGAAGCTTTCTTT
CATLDRNTEAFF
>-|TRBD1|TRBJ2-5|TRBV15
TGTGCCACCAGCGCGGACAGGGGAGAGACCCAGTACTTC
CATSADRGETQYF
>once|-|TRBJ1-1|TRBV6-4
TGTGCCAGCAGGCCTGAGGGCAGGACGAACACTGAAGCTTTCTTT
CASRPEGRTNTEAFF
>-|-|TRBJ2-7|TRBV5-1
TGCGCCAGCAGCTCACTGACAGGGGCGGGAGACGAGCAGTACTTC
CASSSLTGAGDEQYF
>-|-|TRBJ2-7|TRBV27
TGTGCCAGCAGTTTATTTGGGACCAAGGGGTACGAGCAGTACTTC
CASSLFGTKGYEQYF
>-|-|TRBJ2-1|TRBV27
TGTGCCAGCAGTTTAGATGCGGGTGAATACAATGAGCAGTTCTTC
CASSLDAGEYNEQFF
>few|-|TRBJ1-1|TRBV12-5
TGTGCTAGTGGACCCGGGACCCGGAGCACTGAAGCTTTCTTT
CASGPGTRSTEAFF